Shown below are 5 T cell receptor beta chains from a single sample sequenced in a study of post-analysis software for immune sequencing data. General observations from the study: About five TRBV segments appeared more often in patients than in controls, and TRBV5-6, TRBV5-1 and TRBV20-1 were among these.

The antigens these receptors bind are not known. Tagging with unique molecular identifiers was a feature of the TCR beta cDNA libraries. TCRdb re-called the PCR reads with MiXCR, one entry per CDR3 protein. The sample has 740,000 or so distinct CDR3 sequences, about 53% seen once. What was sequenced was blood. The source of these receptors is a girl between 5 and 17 years old with multiple sclerosis.

This chain links TRBV6-5 with TRBJ2-7, with no clear D. With 2 bases removed from V and 4 bases from J, the gap between germline ends came to 15 bases. Germline CDR1 reads MNHEY; CDR2 reads SVGAGI. The CDR3 sequence is 15 residues long. DNA of the CDR3: TGTGCCAGCAGTTACAGGGCCAGACCCGAATACGAGCAGTACTTC. This translates into CASSYRARPEYEQYF.

The sample holds a few counts of this clonotype. The V and J genes are TRBV10-3 and TRBJ1-1; 9 positions match TRBD1. CDR1 and CDR2 (germline): ENHRY, SYGVKD. V lost 10 bases, J lost 4 bases, and 28 bases stayed unmatched. The CDR3 runs to 20 residues. The CDR3, as DNA: TGTGCCACCCGCCCGGGTACAGGGGGCGAAAAGGTTGGAAGGTCCACTGAAGCTTTCTTT. Its translation is CATRPGTGGEKVGRSTEAFF.

This clonotype was seen once. This chain connects TRBV5-1 to TRBJ2-5; 8 positions agree with TRBD2. The CDR3 is made up of 15 amino acids. Trimming at V came to 1 base and at J to 1 base, leaving 3 bases not matched to a gene. Germline values: CDR1 SGHRS, CDR2 YFSETQ. CDR3 protein: CASSLRGTSQETQYF. DNA for the CDR3: TGCGCCAGCAGCTTGAGGGGGACTAGCCAAGAGACCCAGTACTTC.

This chain links TRBV11-2 with TRBJ2-4; 8 nucleotides agree with TRBD1. Germline V lookup: CDR1 SGHAT, CDR2 FQNNGV. The ends lost 11 bases at V and 0 bases at J; junction bases unmatched: 3. This CDR3 spans 13 amino acids. The CDR3 coding sequence is TGTGCCGACAGGGGAGAAGCCAAAAACATTCAGTACTTC. This encodes CADRGEAKNIQYF.

The genes are TRBV12-3 or TRBV12-4 and TRBJ1-5, with TRBD1 matching 8 bases. The CDR3 loop spans 15 amino acids. Trimming removed 3 bases from V and 5 bases from J; junction bases left unmatched: 6. CDR3 residues: CASSLRQGKDQPQHF. The CDR3 DNA reads TGTGCCAGCAGTTTGAGACAGGGGAAGGATCAGCCCCAGCATTTT.